This paragraph covers one T cell receptor (beta chain) sequence. This clonotype was picked up many times. This receptor's antigen is unknown. There are no base qualities to consult, and no much larger clone falls within one base. The library was made by 5' RACE. TCRdb records Illumina HiSeq 2500 as the sequencer. The second PCR ran for about 7 to 11 cycles and used a J-beta primer mix along with a sample-barcoded 5' primer. A unique molecular identifier was introduced onto each TCR beta cDNA molecule by a template-switch 5' adaptor carrying 12 random nucleotides. Each sample yielded at least 3 million CDR3-containing paired-end reads. The Mint cDNA synthesis kit, primed by a TRBC-specific oligonucleotide, was used to synthesize first-strand cDNA from all RNA. All cDNA was treated with uracil-DNA glycosylase and then went through a first 18-cycle PCR with the universal primers M1SS and BC2_uni_R. Regarding the original processing steps: For normalization, 1 million high-quality reads were randomly selected from each sample, with every read carrying a distinct molecular identifier. Reads sharing molecular identifiers were discarded rather than binned into consensus sequences. CDR3 identification, clonotype clustering and error correction used MiTCR with a Q25 quality threshold and the strictest error-elimination algorithm. A nonparametric unseen species model with Euler transformation was used to estimate a lower bound on total TCR beta diversity. TCRdb took the public reads, trimmed them with fastp at Q25, ran MiXCR for clone calling and kept in-frame beta chains. Rows with one shared CDR3 protein collapse into an entry with the most common genes and DNA. These V and J calls derive from TCRdb rather than the authors' analysis. A total of 630,000 or so distinct CDR3 sequences appear in this sample, 32% of them only once. The ten largest clones take up less than 20% of the sample.

Systemically healthy Caucasian individuals from Russia, around 39 in total and aged about 6 to 90 years, were included as donors. Approximately 9.3 milliliters of peripheral blood were collected from each donor into EDTA-treated Vacutainer tubes. Ficoll-Paque density-gradient centrifugation was used to isolate PBMCs, with at least 6.5 million obtained per sample. Trizol reagent was used to extract total RNA from the PBMCs, yielding at least 5 micrograms per sample. For every donor, an aliquot of PBMCs went through flow cytometry to measure the percentages of naive CD45RAhigh/CD27high T cells. Inclusive of the bounding cysteine and phenylalanine, the CDR3 is 14 residues long. Just the 42-base CDR3 DNA is kept, in frame starting at base 1. For this chain, trimming is 2 bases at the V end and 8 bases at the J end, and the number of junction bases without a gene match is 5. The germline V gene specifies MDHEN as CDR1 and SYDVKM as CDR2.

The data derive from a study of blood T cells in healthy people across ages (dated by TCRdb to the mid-2010s). With respect to the entire study: In model experiments, template switching captured roughly one uniquely barcoded TCR beta cDNA molecule for every two T cells. Using deep sequencing normalized with unique cDNA molecular identifiers, the study measured how TCR beta repertoire diversity changes with age. Four age groups were formed from the donors: young (average roughly 16 years), middle-aged (approximately 42), aged (about 68) and long-lived (roughly 81). To avoid experimental bias, donors of different ages were distributed randomly across sequencing lanes. Using the same blood draw, the study looked at two additional independent replicas of 1 million unique cDNA reads for two donors, one aged 18 to 30 and the other aged 80 or older.

Overall study results and their limits: Total diversity estimates from one million sequenced T cells were considered lower bounds and underestimates. Because profiling used bulk unsorted PBMCs, naive and antigen-experienced compartments could not be compared conclusively. As age increased, observed TCR beta diversity per million T cells dropped in a roughly linear way, and a significant reduction was already evident by age 40. Donor CMV infection status was unknown, potentially confounding age-related changes in expanded clonotypes. The percentage of naive T cells measured by flow cytometry correlated strongly with observed TCR beta diversity. Compared with the aged group, more naive CD4+ T cells, fewer expanded clones and increased TCR diversity were shown by the long-lived group, suggesting age selection.

The clonotype originates from a woman aged 80 or over in good health. Donor details come from another sample of the same person, matched by shared clones. What was sequenced was blood. The rearrangement joined TRBV28 to TRBJ2-5; TRBD1 aligns with 10 central bases. The nucleotide sequence is TGTGCCAGCAGTTTAGACGGGACAGGGGCAACCCAGTACTTC. Translated, it gives CASSLDGTGATQYF.